Given below is one T cell receptor (beta chain) in context. The target of this receptor is not known. It has no much larger one-base neighbor in the sample; base qualities were not kept. The data are from a study of blood T cell repertoires in COVID-19 (dated by TCRdb to between 2020 and 2021). In terms of the full investigation: Samples from collaborators originated in the United States, Italy and Spain and spanned both the acute and convalescent phases of COVID-19. The prospective study material was composed of cDNA or gDNA derived from T cells, B-cell-depleted T cells, or PBMCs. The dataset comprised deeply sampled blood TCRbeta repertoires from subjects exposed to, actively infected with, or recovered from COVID-19. The repertoires were made available in a free public database intended to serve as a resource for research on the immune response to SARS-CoV-2. Samples came from the ongoing ImmuneRACE study (first 160 participants) plus 1,254 subjects from 6 global collaborators. A de-identified subject ID, COVID-19 status, age in years and sex were almost always included in the sample metadata. Where available, HLA class I and class II types were obtained from metadata supplied by the sample provider rather than from assay-based typing.

Each collaborating institution followed its own protocols to collect whole blood in K2EDTA tubes. Collaborator samples were shipped for TCRbeta analysis as frozen whole blood, isolated PBMCs, or DNA extracted from either sample type. The germline V gene (reference sequence) yields LGHDT for CDR1 and YNNKEL for CDR2. Relative to germline, V is missing 4 bases and J is missing 4 bases, with 3 bases of the junction outside any gene match. The CDR3 goes from the cysteine to the phenylalanine over 15 residues. The kept DNA is CDR3 alone, 45 bases in frame from the first base. General study outcomes and caveats: How much clinical and demographic metadata was included differed by source and by participant, and the metadata was provided uncurated.

The immunoSEQ Assay, a bias-controlled multiplex PCR, was used to amplify TCRbeta CDR3 regions from genomic DNA. On the study's bioinformatics: Nucleated cell counts per sample were estimated from amplification of reference gene primers within the assay. Sequence reads were collapsed and filtered to measure the absolute abundance of every unique TCRbeta CDR3 rearrangement. For each sample, productive Simpson clonality was calculated as the square root of Simpson's diversity index across productive rearrangements. Drawn from immuneACCESS, this table holds only the in-frame rearrangements with V and J called that TCRdb kept. Clones are partly lost; checked studies trace under half to an unresolved V gene and leave the rest unexplained. V and J calls and clone size follow that table, whereas D and trimming were derived from the DNA. The sample table holds 150,000 to 200,000 clones, of which about 85% were seen once. Together, the top ten hold 7% of the sample.

This chain is built from TRBV3-1 (or the pseudogene TRBV3-2) and TRBJ2-1; a stretch of 11 junction bases matches TRBD1. The receptor's source is a woman at least 80 years old in a cohort sampled during active or convalescent COVID-19. Sequenced sample: peripheral blood. The sequenced DNA is TGTGCCAGCAGCCCAGGGACAGGGGGGTACAATGAGCAGTTCTTC. Translated, this gives CASSPGTGGYNEQFF.